The rows below give T cell receptor beta chains drawn from one sample of a study of blood T cell repertoires in COVID-19. Assay: immunoSEQ multiplex PCR; the TCRdb copy retains only in-frame clones and omits some. The sample yields more than 250,000 clones, about 87% seen once. The sample comprised PBMCs or T cells enriched from blood (not recorded which). These receptors all stem from a woman between 40 and 55 years old with acute COVID-19. Each CDR3 is given with its conserved first and last residue. Fields, in order: clone size, D gene, V gene, J gene, CDR3 protein, CDR3 DNA. A D gene is named only where the DNA matches it firmly. Only some rows state a clone size, as once, few, many or a class for expanded clones.

clone_size: NA
d_call: NA
v_call: TRBV19
j_call: TRBJ1-2
cdr3_aa: CASSPGGTDYGYTF
cdr3_nt: TGTGCCAGTAGCCCGGGGGGGACGGACTATGGCTACACCTTC

clone_size: NA
d_call: NA
v_call: TRBV4-3
j_call: TRBJ1-2
cdr3_aa: CASSQDYWGQGSHYGYTF
cdr3_nt: TGCGCCAGCAGCCAAGACTACTGGGGGCAGGGGAGTCACTATGGCTACACCTTC

clone_size: NA
d_call: NA
v_call: TRBV21-1
j_call: TRBJ1-5
cdr3_aa: CASSKKVVLGGGRQPQHF
cdr3_nt: TGTGCCAGCAGCAAAAAAGTTGTCCTTGGGGGAGGACGTCAGCCCCAGCATTTT

clone_size: NA
d_call: NA
v_call: TRBV27
j_call: TRBJ2-1
cdr3_aa: CASSRNRDYNEQFF
cdr3_nt: TGTGCCAGCAGCCGTAACCGGGACTACAATGAGCAGTTCTTC

clone_size: few
d_call: NA
v_call: TRBV7-9
j_call: TRBJ2-2
cdr3_aa: CASSLAGGTGELFF
cdr3_nt: TGTGCCAGCAGCTTAGCGGGGGGCACCGGGGAGCTGTTTTTT

clone_size: NA
d_call: TRBD1
v_call: TRBV7-2
j_call: TRBJ1-1
cdr3_aa: CASSFRDRGTTEAFF
cdr3_nt: TGTGCCAGCAGCTTTAGGGACAGGGGAACCACTGAAGCTTTCTTT

clone_size: NA
d_call: NA
v_call: TRBV11-3
j_call: TRBJ2-6
cdr3_aa: CASSLGSGSSGANVLTF
cdr3_nt: TGTGCCAGCAGCTTAGGGTCAGGTAGCTCTGGGGCCAACGTCCTGACTTTC

clone_size: NA
d_call: NA
v_call: TRBV25-1
j_call: TRBJ2-3
cdr3_aa: CASSATPSTQYF
cdr3_nt: TGTGCCAGCAGTGCCACACCGTCTACGCAGTATTTT

clone_size: NA
d_call: NA
v_call: TRBV30
j_call: TRBJ2-7
cdr3_aa: CAWDPPTGGYEQYF
cdr3_nt: TGTGCCTGGGACCCCCCGACAGGCGGTTACGAGCAGTACTTC

clone_size: NA
d_call: TRBD2
v_call: TRBV4-3
j_call: TRBJ2-1
cdr3_aa: CASSQDRIGRGGYEQFF
cdr3_nt: TGCGCCAGCAGCCAAGATAGGATCGGGAGGGGCGGATATGAGCAGTTCTTC

clone_size: NA
d_call: NA
v_call: TRBV25-1
j_call: TRBJ2-2
cdr3_aa: CASSDRYTGELFF
cdr3_nt: TGTGCCAGCAGTGACAGATACACCGGGGAGCTGTTTTTT

clone_size: NA
d_call: NA
v_call: TRBV12-3/TRBV12-4
j_call: TRBJ2-7
cdr3_aa: CASRTDNSYEQYF
cdr3_nt: TGTGCCAGCAGGACAGACAATTCCTACGAGCAGTACTTC

clone_size: few
d_call: TRBD1
v_call: TRBV7-9
j_call: TRBJ1-2
cdr3_aa: CASSASTGYYGYTF
cdr3_nt: TGTGCCAGCAGCGCTTCGACAGGGTATTATGGCTACACCTTC

clone_size: NA
d_call: NA
v_call: TRBV11-2
j_call: TRBJ1-1
cdr3_aa: CASSLAVYTEAFF
cdr3_nt: TGTGCCAGCAGCTTAGCGGTATACACTGAAGCTTTCTTT

clone_size: NA
d_call: TRBD2
v_call: TRBV7-8
j_call: TRBJ2-7
cdr3_aa: CASSFVGRAGGSEQYF
cdr3_nt: TGTGCCAGCAGCTTTGTTGGTCGAGCGGGAGGGTCCGAGCAGTACTTC

clone_size: NA
d_call: NA
v_call: TRBV7-2
j_call: TRBJ1-2
cdr3_aa: CASSLENNGYTF
cdr3_nt: TGTGCCAGCAGCTTAGAAAACAATGGCTACACCTTC

clone_size: few
d_call: TRBD1
v_call: TRBV6-5
j_call: TRBJ1-2
cdr3_aa: CASSYYRGNYGYTF
cdr3_nt: TGTGCCAGCAGTTACTACAGGGGGAACTATGGCTACACCTTC

clone_size: NA
d_call: TRBD1
v_call: TRBV10-3
j_call: TRBJ1-1
cdr3_aa: CAISEGRGQTMNTEAFF
cdr3_nt: TGTGCCATCAGTGAGGGCAGGGGACAGACCATGAACACTGAAGCTTTCTTT

clone_size: NA
d_call: NA
v_call: TRBV19
j_call: TRBJ1-5
cdr3_aa: CASSTVRGSNQPQHF
cdr3_nt: TGTGCCAGTAGCACCGTCCGGGGGAGCAATCAGCCCCAGCATTTT

clone_size: NA
d_call: NA
v_call: TRBV5-1
j_call: TRBJ1-5
cdr3_aa: CASSLVGGYNQPQHF
cdr3_nt: TGCGCCAGCAGCTTGGTCGGGGGATACAATCAGCCCCAGCATTTT

clone_size: NA
d_call: TRBD1
v_call: TRBV24-1
j_call: TRBJ1-2
cdr3_aa: CATSTPGTGGNYGYTF
cdr3_nt: TGTGCCACCAGTACCCCCGGGACAGGGGGCAACTATGGCTACACCTTC

clone_size: once
d_call: NA
v_call: TRBV27
j_call: TRBJ2-7
cdr3_aa: CASSLLFQYEQYF
cdr3_nt: TGTGCCAGCAGTTTATTATTCCAGTACGAGCAGTACTTC

clone_size: NA
d_call: TRBD1
v_call: TRBV15
j_call: TRBJ2-6
cdr3_aa: CATSPSRDRDFSGANVLTF
cdr3_nt: TGTGCCACCAGCCCCTCCCGGGACAGGGATTTCTCTGGGGCCAACGTCCTGACTTTC

clone_size: NA
d_call: NA
v_call: TRBV30
j_call: TRBJ1-1
cdr3_aa: CAWSAHGSTEAFF
cdr3_nt: TGTGCCTGGAGTGCCCACGGGTCCACTGAAGCTTTCTTT

clone_size: many
d_call: TRBD1
v_call: TRBV15
j_call: TRBJ1-2
cdr3_aa: CATSRRTTGDGYTF
cdr3_nt: TGTGCCACCAGCAGACGGACGACAGGGGACGGCTACACCTTC

clone_size: NA
d_call: TRBD1
v_call: TRBV19
j_call: TRBJ1-1
cdr3_aa: CASTSGQVSEAFF
cdr3_nt: TGTGCCAGTACATCTGGACAGGTGTCTGAAGCTTTCTTT

clone_size: NA
d_call: NA
v_call: TRBV4-1
j_call: TRBJ2-1
cdr3_aa: CASSQARLGVPGSEQFF
cdr3_nt: TGCGCCAGCAGCCAAGCGAGGCTCGGGGTTCCCGGGAGTGAGCAGTTCTTC

clone_size: once
d_call: NA
v_call: TRBV7-9
j_call: TRBJ2-7
cdr3_aa: CASSQAGSDRYGEQYF
cdr3_nt: TGTGCCAGCAGCCAAGCCGGAAGCGACAGGTACGGCGAGCAGTACTTC

clone_size: NA
d_call: TRBD1
v_call: TRBV15
j_call: TRBJ2-5
cdr3_aa: CATSRTPGQQETQYF
cdr3_nt: TGTGCCACCAGCAGGACTCCGGGACAGCAAGAGACCCAGTACTTC

clone_size: few
d_call: NA
v_call: TRBV7-9
j_call: TRBJ1-1
cdr3_aa: CASSLEQGGTEAFF
cdr3_nt: TGTGCCAGCAGCTTAGAACAGGGCGGCACTGAAGCTTTCTTT

clone_size: NA
d_call: NA
v_call: TRBV5-1
j_call: TRBJ1-2
cdr3_aa: CASSPGGGLTYGYTF
cdr3_nt: TGCGCCAGCAGCCCCGGCGGGGGACTTACTTATGGCTACACCTTC

clone_size: few
d_call: NA
v_call: TRBV5-3
j_call: TRBJ1-5
cdr3_aa: CARSGGTRSNQPQHF
cdr3_nt: TGTGCCAGAAGCGGGGGCACCCGTAGCAATCAGCCCCAGCATTTT

clone_size: NA
d_call: TRBD2
v_call: TRBV28
j_call: TRBJ2-1
cdr3_aa: CASSPGLAGYEQFF
cdr3_nt: TGTGCCAGCAGTCCCGGACTAGCGGGATATGAGCAGTTCTTC

clone_size: NA
d_call: TRBD1
v_call: TRBV7-2
j_call: TRBJ2-1
cdr3_aa: CASSLIGTGGRQFF
cdr3_nt: TGTGCCAGCAGCCTAATCGGGACAGGGGGCAGGCAGTTCTTC

clone_size: few
d_call: NA
v_call: TRBV6-5
j_call: TRBJ1-6
cdr3_aa: CASSSHWSSYNSPLHF
cdr3_nt: TGTGCCAGCAGTTCCCACTGGAGCTCCTATAATTCACCCCTCCACTTT

clone_size: NA
d_call: NA
v_call: TRBV7-3
j_call: TRBJ1-6
cdr3_aa: CASSLDPGYNSPLHF
cdr3_nt: TGTGCCAGCAGCCTCGACCCGGGCTATAATTCACCCCTCCACTTT

clone_size: NA
d_call: NA
v_call: TRBV24-1
j_call: TRBJ1-2
cdr3_aa: CATSAASVTHGYTF
cdr3_nt: TGTGCCACCAGTGCCGCCTCGGTAACTCATGGCTACACCTTC

clone_size: NA
d_call: NA
v_call: TRBV5-1
j_call: TRBJ2-1
cdr3_aa: CASSLEFELNSYNEQFF
cdr3_nt: TGCGCCAGCAGCTTGGAGTTCGAGCTCAACTCCTACAATGAGCAGTTCTTC

clone_size: NA
d_call: NA
v_call: TRBV5-1
j_call: TRBJ2-5
cdr3_aa: CASSLVTGQETQYF
cdr3_nt: TGCGCCAGCAGCTTGGTGACAGGACAAGAGACCCAGTACTTC

clone_size: NA
d_call: TRBD2
v_call: TRBV10-3
j_call: TRBJ2-7
cdr3_aa: CAISVASGRVGDEQYF
cdr3_nt: TGTGCCATCAGTGTGGCTAGCGGGAGGGTCGGCGACGAGCAGTACTTC

clone_size: NA
d_call: NA
v_call: TRBV24-1
j_call: TRBJ2-3
cdr3_aa: CATSEAGTSRTDTQYF
cdr3_nt: TGTGCCACCAGTGAAGCCGGGACATCTCGCACAGATACGCAGTATTTT

clone_size: many
d_call: NA
v_call: TRBV2
j_call: TRBJ1-6
cdr3_aa: CASSERSARNSPLHF
cdr3_nt: TGTGCCAGCAGTGAAAGATCCGCCAGGAATTCACCCCTCCACTTT

clone_size: NA
d_call: TRBD2
v_call: TRBV7-2
j_call: TRBJ2-3
cdr3_aa: CASSARTSQADTQYF
cdr3_nt: TGTGCCAGCAGCGCCCGGACTAGCCAAGCAGATACGCAGTATTTT

clone_size: NA
d_call: NA
v_call: TRBV4-1
j_call: TRBJ2-1
cdr3_aa: CASSDPSASSYNEQFF
cdr3_nt: TGCGCCAGCAGCGATCCCAGCGCGAGCTCCTACAATGAGCAGTTCTTC

clone_size: NA
d_call: NA
v_call: TRBV4-1
j_call: TRBJ1-5
cdr3_aa: CASSQQTGSNQPQHF
cdr3_nt: TGCGCCAGCAGCCAGCAGACAGGCTCGAATCAGCCCCAGCATTTT

clone_size: NA
d_call: NA
v_call: TRBV30
j_call: TRBJ2-5
cdr3_aa: CAWSGGGVRETQYF
cdr3_nt: TGTGCCTGGAGCGGTGGCGGGGTGAGGGAGACCCAGTACTTC

clone_size: NA
d_call: NA
v_call: TRBV24-1
j_call: TRBJ1-5
cdr3_aa: CATSDFYRVSGQPQHF
cdr3_nt: TGTGCCACCAGTGATTTTTACAGGGTGTCAGGTCAGCCCCAGCATTTT